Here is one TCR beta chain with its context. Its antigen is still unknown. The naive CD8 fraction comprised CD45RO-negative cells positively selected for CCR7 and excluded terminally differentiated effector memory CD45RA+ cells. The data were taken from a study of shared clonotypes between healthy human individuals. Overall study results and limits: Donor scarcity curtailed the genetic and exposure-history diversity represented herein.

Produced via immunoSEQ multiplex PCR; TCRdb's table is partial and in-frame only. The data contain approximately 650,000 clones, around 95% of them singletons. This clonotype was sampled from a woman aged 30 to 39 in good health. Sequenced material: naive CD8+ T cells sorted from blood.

Here the CDR3 DNA reads TGTGCCAGCAGCGTACAGGGGCCCACCTACGAGCAGTACTTC. This translates into CASSVQGPTYEQYF. The J gene is TRBJ2-7, the V gene TRBV7-9; TRBD1 matches at 7 bases. The CDR3 is 14 amino acids. Trimming removed 5 bases from V and 2 bases from J; junction bases left unmatched: 6. Germline values: CDR1 SEHNR, CDR2 FQNEAQ (reference sequence).